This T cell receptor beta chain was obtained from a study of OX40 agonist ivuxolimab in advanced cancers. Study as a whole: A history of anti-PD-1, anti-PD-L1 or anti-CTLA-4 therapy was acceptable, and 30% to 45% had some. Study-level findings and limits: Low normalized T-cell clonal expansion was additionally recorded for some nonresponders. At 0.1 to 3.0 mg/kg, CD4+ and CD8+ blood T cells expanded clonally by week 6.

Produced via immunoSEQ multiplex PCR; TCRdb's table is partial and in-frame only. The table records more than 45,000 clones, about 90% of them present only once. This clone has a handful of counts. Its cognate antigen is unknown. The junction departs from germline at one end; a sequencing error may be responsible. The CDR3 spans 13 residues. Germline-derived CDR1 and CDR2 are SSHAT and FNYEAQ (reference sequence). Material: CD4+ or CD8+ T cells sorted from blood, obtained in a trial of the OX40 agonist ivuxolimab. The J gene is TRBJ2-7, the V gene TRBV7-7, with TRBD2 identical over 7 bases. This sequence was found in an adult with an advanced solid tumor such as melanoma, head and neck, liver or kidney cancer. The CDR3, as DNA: TGTGCCAGCAGCCTAGCGGATACCTACGAGCAGTACTTC. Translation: CASSLADTYEQYF.